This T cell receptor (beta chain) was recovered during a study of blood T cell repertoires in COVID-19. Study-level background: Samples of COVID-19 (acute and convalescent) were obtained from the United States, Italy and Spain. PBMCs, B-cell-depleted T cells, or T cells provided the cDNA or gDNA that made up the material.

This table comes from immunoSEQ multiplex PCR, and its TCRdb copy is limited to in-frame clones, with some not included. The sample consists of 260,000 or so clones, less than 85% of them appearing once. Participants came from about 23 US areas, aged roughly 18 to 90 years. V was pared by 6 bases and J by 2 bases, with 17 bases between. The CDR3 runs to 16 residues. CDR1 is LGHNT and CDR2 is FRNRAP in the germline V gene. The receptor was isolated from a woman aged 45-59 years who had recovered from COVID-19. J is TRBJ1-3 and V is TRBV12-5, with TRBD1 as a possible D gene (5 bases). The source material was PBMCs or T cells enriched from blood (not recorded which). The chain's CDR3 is CASGSRSGVAGNTIYF. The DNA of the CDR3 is TGTGCTAGTGGGTCTAGGTCGGGGGTGGCTGGAAACACCATATATTTT.